This is a list of T cell receptor delta chains from one sample in a study of gamma-delta T cells after stem cell transplantation. TCRdb repeated clone calling on the RT-PCR reads with CATT. The repertoire consists of under 4,000 delta-chain clones, with about an eighth occurring once and the leading ten covering approximately 3%. The sequencing input was gamma-delta T cells. The receptor set was obtained from a human donor. It is not recorded whose cells these are; they may come from a transplant donor. Both conserved end residues are part of each CDR3. Fields, in order: J gene, V gene, D gene, clone size, CDR3 DNA, CDR3 protein. A D gene is named only where the DNA matches it firmly. Clone size is not always given. Where it is, it says once, few, many or a class for expanded clones.

j_gene: TRDJ1; v_gene: TRDV3; d_gene: NA; abundance: few; CDR3nt: TGTGCCTTTAGCCATCCTTCCTACCAGAGGTCCGGGGGATACGCCGGGGACACGATGTGGGCCGATAAACTCATCTTT; CDR3aa: CAFSHPSYQRSGGYAGDTMWADKLIF
j_gene: TRDJ1; v_gene: TRDV1; d_gene: TRDD3; abundance: NA; CDR3nt: TGTGCTCTTGGGGAAGATACGCGGCTGGGGGATACCTTGGGAGGATTTTACACCGATAAACTCATCTTT; CDR3aa: CALGEDTRLGDTLGGFYTDKLIF
j_gene: TRDJ1; v_gene: TRDV2; d_gene: TRDD3; abundance: few; CDR3nt: TGTGCCTGTGAGGACTGGGGGATCCTTGGTGCGCCCGATAAACTCATCTTT; CDR3aa: CACEDWGILGAPDKLIF
j_gene: TRDJ1; v_gene: TRAV29/DV5; d_gene: TRDD3; abundance: few; CDR3nt: TGTGCAGCAAGCGTCGGTTTTGTACTGGGGGGCCACACCGATAAACTCATCTTT; CDR3aa: CAASVGFVLGGHTDKLIF
j_gene: TRDJ1; v_gene: TRAV29/DV5; d_gene: TRDD3; abundance: NA; CDR3nt: TGTGCAGCAAGCAAACCCCGCGCGCCTACTGGGGGATACGTGTACACCGATAAACTCATCTTT; CDR3aa: CAASKPRAPTGGYVYTDKLIF
j_gene: TRDJ1; v_gene: TRAV29/DV5; d_gene: TRDD3; abundance: medium-sized; CDR3nt: TGTGCAGCAAGCGCTGGGGGATTCGATACCGATAAACTCATCTTT; CDR3aa: CAASAGGFDTDKLIF
j_gene: TRDJ1; v_gene: TRDV1; d_gene: TRDD3; abundance: few; CDR3nt: TGTGCTCTTGGGAAGGTCCAGTCGAGACCGGGGGTACTGGGGGATACCACCGATAAACTCATCTTT; CDR3aa: CALGKVQSRPGVLGDTTDKLIF
j_gene: TRDJ1; v_gene: TRDV1; d_gene: NA; abundance: few; CDR3nt: TGTGCTCTTGGGAACCGTGCATTTGCTAGGGCCGTGAACACCGATAAACTCATCTTT; CDR3aa: CALGNRAFARAVNTDKLIF
j_gene: TRDJ1; v_gene: TRAV29/DV5; d_gene: TRDD3; abundance: few; CDR3nt: TGTGCAGCAGTCAGTCCGAGGGTGCTGGGGGATGATAAACTCATCTTT; CDR3aa: CAAVSPRVLGDDKLIF
j_gene: TRDJ1; v_gene: TRAV29/DV5; d_gene: TRDD3; abundance: few; CDR3nt: TGTGCAGCAAGCGACGGGGGGGGATACGCATCCGATAAACTCATCTTT; CDR3aa: CAASDGGGYASDKLIF
j_gene: TRDJ1; v_gene: TRDV1; d_gene: TRDD3; abundance: few; CDR3nt: TGTGCTCTTGGGGAACTGGTTAAAGTACTGGGGGATATGGAGTACACCGATAAACTCATCTTT; CDR3aa: CALGELVKVLGDMEYTDKLIF
j_gene: TRDJ1; v_gene: TRDV1; d_gene: TRDD2; abundance: few; CDR3nt: TGTGCTCTTGGGGAAGTTCCTACGAAGCTGGGTTGGGGTGATAAACTCATCTTT; CDR3aa: CALGEVPTKLGWGDKLIF
j_gene: TRDJ1; v_gene: TRDV1; d_gene: NA; abundance: NA; CDR3nt: TGTGCTCTTGGGGAACCCCCCCGCGATAATACCTTAGGAGATAGGGGACTCATCTTT; CDR3aa: CALGEPPRDNTLGDRGLIF
j_gene: TRDJ2; v_gene: TRDV1; d_gene: NA; abundance: NA; CDR3nt: TGTGCTCTTGGGGCCCCCCCCATCCTCAGGCGGATATGGGGGGTGACAGCACAACTCTTCTTT; CDR3aa: CALGAPPILRRIWGVTAQLFF
j_gene: TRDJ2; v_gene: TRDV1; d_gene: TRDD3; abundance: NA; CDR3nt: TGTGCTCTTGGGGAACTGGTTCCTGGGGGATACGCGGACTCGGCACAACTCTTCTTT; CDR3aa: CALGELVPGGYADSAQLFF
j_gene: TRDJ3; v_gene: TRDV1; d_gene: NA; abundance: medium-sized; CDR3nt: TGTGCTCTTTCCCCTTTTCTTCCTACGTCTGGGGGTGAAAGCTCCTGGGACACCCGACAGATGTTTTTC; CDR3aa: CALSPFLPTSGGESSWDTRQMFF
j_gene: TRDJ2; v_gene: TRDV2; d_gene: TRDD3; abundance: NA; CDR3nt: TGTGCCTGTGACTGGGGGATGACAGCACAACTCTTCTTT; CDR3aa: CACDWGMTAQLFF
j_gene: TRDJ1; v_gene: TRAV29/DV5; d_gene: TRDD3; abundance: few; CDR3nt: TGTGCAGCAAGCGCGAAGGTCCGGGGGATACGCGGGACCGATAAACTCATCTTT; CDR3aa: CAASAKVRGIRGTDKLIF
j_gene: TRDJ2; v_gene: TRAV29/DV5; d_gene: NA; abundance: NA; CDR3nt: TGTGCAGCAAGCAGAAGGATCTACGACCCTGGGGAGCTAACTTTGACAGCACAACTCTTCTTT; CDR3aa: CAASRRIYDPGELTLTAQLFF
j_gene: TRDJ2; v_gene: TRDV2; d_gene: TRDD3; abundance: few; CDR3nt: TGTGCCTGTGACACCGGAGTCTGGGGGATACGAGGGACAGCACAACTCTTCTTT; CDR3aa: CACDTGVWGIRGTAQLFF
j_gene: TRDJ2; v_gene: TRDV1; d_gene: TRDD3; abundance: NA; CDR3nt: TGTGCTCTTGGGGAACTGAGAAGCACTACTTGGGGGATACCTTCCCCTTTGACAGCACAACTCTTCTTT; CDR3aa: CALGELRSTTWGIPSPLTAQLFF
j_gene: TRDJ1; v_gene: TRDV1; d_gene: NA; abundance: NA; CDR3nt: TGTGCTCTTGGGGAACTACAACCGACGGCTAAAAGAGCCGATAAACTCATCTTT; CDR3aa: CALGELQPTAKRADKLIF
j_gene: TRDJ1; v_gene: TRDV1; d_gene: TRDD3; abundance: few; CDR3nt: TGTGCTCTTGGGGCTGGAATCCTCCCGAAGGATGGGGATACCGGCACCGATAAACTCATCTTT; CDR3aa: CALGAGILPKDGDTGTDKLIF
j_gene: TRDJ1; v_gene: TRDV3; d_gene: TRDD2; abundance: few; CDR3nt: TGTGCCTTTATTAGTGGCTTCCTACGGGATCGCAATAAACTCATCTTT; CDR3aa: CAFISGFLRDRNKLIF
j_gene: TRDJ1; v_gene: TRDV2; d_gene: NA; abundance: NA; CDR3nt: TGTGCCTGTGACACCGGACACAAACTCATCTTT; CDR3aa: CACDTGHKLIF
j_gene: TRDJ1; v_gene: TRAV29/DV5; d_gene: NA; abundance: medium-sized; CDR3nt: TGTGCAGCAAGCGGGCTTAGGGGGACGTACACCGATAAACTCATCTTT; CDR3aa: CAASGLRGTYTDKLIF
j_gene: TRDJ1; v_gene: TRDV1; d_gene: TRDD3; abundance: medium-sized; CDR3nt: TGTGCTCTTGGGGAAACCCCTCCTACTTTTACTGGGGGATACTTTGATAAACTCATCTTT; CDR3aa: CALGETPPTFTGGYFDKLIF
j_gene: TRDJ2; v_gene: TRDV1; d_gene: TRDD3; abundance: few; CDR3nt: TGTGCTCTTGGGGAACTCTCGGGCGACTACTTTTTTGCTGGGGGATGGTTAGCTTTGACAGCACAACTCTTCTTT; CDR3aa: CALGELSGDYFFAGGWLALTAQLFF
j_gene: TRDJ1; v_gene: TRDV1; d_gene: TRDD3; abundance: NA; CDR3nt: TGTGCTCTTGGGCCCCTGGGACCGGGGGATACGGCCACCGATAAACTCATCTTT; CDR3aa: CALGPLGPGDTATDKLIF
j_gene: TRDJ1; v_gene: TRDV1; d_gene: TRDD3; abundance: NA; CDR3nt: TGTGCTCTTGGGGAAAGGGGCCCCCCGGGAGAGGACTGGGGGACGTACACCGATAAACTCATCTTT; CDR3aa: CALGERGPPGEDWGTYTDKLIF
j_gene: TRDJ1; v_gene: TRAV29/DV5; d_gene: TRDD2; abundance: NA; CDR3nt: TGCGCAGCAACCTTCCTCCGACAGACCGATAAACTCATCTTT; CDR3aa: CAATFLRQTDKLIF
j_gene: TRDJ1; v_gene: TRDV1; d_gene: NA; abundance: few; CDR3nt: TGTGCTCTGGTCGGCCTTCCTACGTACTGGGGGACCTCCTCCGATAAACTCATCTTT; CDR3aa: CALVGLPTYWGTSSDKLIF
j_gene: TRDJ2; v_gene: TRDV1; d_gene: TRDD3; abundance: few; CDR3nt: TGTGCTCTTGGGGAACTCCGCTGGGGGATCGCTTTGACAGCACAACTCTTCTTT; CDR3aa: CALGELRWGIALTAQLFF
j_gene: TRDJ1; v_gene: TRDV1; d_gene: TRDD3; abundance: NA; CDR3nt: TGTGCTCTTGGGGAACTGGTAAGGCCTTCCTCGACCCTACTCGTACTGGGGGATACGAAGATGGTCGATAAACTCATCTTT; CDR3aa: CALGELVRPSSTLLVLGDTKMVDKLIF
j_gene: TRDJ1; v_gene: TRDV3; d_gene: NA; abundance: NA; CDR3nt: TGTGCCTTTCCGGGGCGCTCAACTTCCTATCCCCTCCTGGGGTCGTACACCGATAAACTCATCTTT; CDR3aa: CAFPGRSTSYPLLGSYTDKLIF
j_gene: TRDJ1; v_gene: TRDV1; d_gene: TRDD3; abundance: NA; CDR3nt: TGTGCTCTTGGGGAACTGGAGAAGGGGATACAAAGCCCCACCGATAAACTCATCTTT; CDR3aa: CALGELEKGIQSPTDKLIF
j_gene: TRDJ1; v_gene: TRDV1; d_gene: TRDD3; abundance: NA; CDR3nt: TGTGCTCTTAAGTTAATAGTGACTGGGGGATACACCGATAAACTCATCTTT; CDR3aa: CALKLIVTGGYTDKLIF
j_gene: TRDJ1; v_gene: TRAV29/DV5; d_gene: TRDD3; abundance: NA; CDR3nt: TGTGCAGCAAGGGGTCCGGGGATAGGGGACCAACCGATAAAACTCATCTTT; CDR3aa: CAARGPGIGDQPIKLIF
j_gene: TRDJ1; v_gene: TRDV1; d_gene: NA; abundance: NA; CDR3nt: TGTGCTCTTGGGGACACACCCCCTTCTCCCCGGGGAGGCCAGAATGGTAAACTCATCTTT; CDR3aa: CALGDTPPSPRGGQNGKLIF
j_gene: TRDJ1; v_gene: TRAV29/DV5; d_gene: TRDD3; abundance: few; CDR3nt: TGTGCAGCAAAGGACCCTGTGTATGGGGGATCCACCGATAAACTCATCTTT; CDR3aa: CAAKDPVYGGSTDKLIF
j_gene: TRDJ2; v_gene: TRDV1; d_gene: NA; abundance: few; CDR3nt: TGTGCTCTTGGGGAACGAGGTTCCTACGGGGGGATATCGCTTCCAACAGCACAACTCTTCTTT; CDR3aa: CALGERGSYGGISLPTAQLFF
j_gene: TRDJ1; v_gene: TRDV1; d_gene: NA; abundance: NA; CDR3nt: TGTGCTCTTGGGGAACTCCCAGGTGGCGGGTCGCTCACCGATAAACTCATCTTT; CDR3aa: CALGELPGGGSLTDKLIF
j_gene: TRDJ1; v_gene: TRDV3; d_gene: TRDD3; abundance: few; CDR3nt: TGTGCCTCCAAGGGGGGCTGGTTTAATGGGGGAGTAAGGTACACCGATAAACTCATCTTT; CDR3aa: CASKGGWFNGGVRYTDKLIF
j_gene: TRDJ1; v_gene: TRDV1; d_gene: NA; abundance: few; CDR3nt: TGTGCTCTTGGGGTAACCATCGTTGTCCGTAAACTCCTCTACACCGATAAACTCATCTTT; CDR3aa: CALGVTIVVRKLLYTDKLIF
j_gene: TRDJ3; v_gene: TRDV2; d_gene: TRDD3; abundance: few; CDR3nt: TGTGCCTGTGACCCTACTGGGGGACGCTCCTGGGACACCCGACAGATGTTTTTC; CDR3aa: CACDPTGGRSWDTRQMFF
j_gene: TRDJ1; v_gene: TRDV3; d_gene: TRDD3; abundance: NA; CDR3nt: TGTGCCTTTGGGGATCCTGGGGATACTTTGTGCGATAAACTCATCTTT; CDR3aa: CAFGDPGDTLCDKLIF
j_gene: TRDJ3; v_gene: TRDV2; d_gene: TRDD3; abundance: few; CDR3nt: TGTGCCTGTGACACCGTACTGGGGGATACAGGCTCCTGGGACACCCGACAGATGTTTTTC; CDR3aa: CACDTVLGDTGSWDTRQMFF
j_gene: TRDJ1; v_gene: TRDV1; d_gene: TRDD2; abundance: few; CDR3nt: TGTGCTCTTGGGAACATTCCTACGTTCTTTGGGCATCCTACCGATAAGCTCATCTTT; CDR3aa: CALGNIPTFFGHPTDKLIF
j_gene: TRDJ1; v_gene: TRDV1; d_gene: NA; abundance: NA; CDR3nt: TGTGCTCTTGGGCACCAACTTGGGGTCCGCGTAATAAAGTACACCGATAAACTCATCTTT; CDR3aa: CALGHQLGVRVIKYTDKLIF
j_gene: TRDJ2; v_gene: TRDV1; d_gene: NA; abundance: NA; CDR3nt: TGTGCTCTTGGGATGCCACTTCCTGATCAGGGTCCGCCTTCTTTGACAGCACAACTCTTCTTT; CDR3aa: CALGMPLPDQGPPSLTAQLFF
j_gene: TRDJ1; v_gene: TRDV3; d_gene: TRDD3; abundance: NA; CDR3nt: TGTGCCTACCAATCACTGACACCCGGACTTGGGGGATACGGGGGCCACGCGGCACTCATCTTT; CDR3aa: CAYQSLTPGLGGYGGHAALIF
j_gene: TRDJ1; v_gene: TRDV1; d_gene: TRDD3; abundance: NA; CDR3nt: TGTGCTCTTGGGGAACGGGTCGTGGGGGATACGCGGGCACTCATCTTT; CDR3aa: CALGERVVGDTRALIF
j_gene: TRDJ1; v_gene: TRDV3; d_gene: TRDD3; abundance: few; CDR3nt: TGTGCCTTGGTGCAAAGGCCGATACTGGGGGATAGAGACACCGATAAACTCATCTTT; CDR3aa: CALVQRPILGDRDTDKLIF
j_gene: TRDJ1; v_gene: TRDV1; d_gene: NA; abundance: few; CDR3nt: TGTGCTCTTGGGGAACTTCCTACGAGGGGGCCAGAGGGTAAACTCATCTTT; CDR3aa: CALGELPTRGPEGKLIF
j_gene: TRDJ1; v_gene: TRDV1; d_gene: TRDD3; abundance: NA; CDR3nt: TGTGCTCTTGGGGAACTCGCAGGGAACTGGGGGGCCGATAAACTCATCTTT; CDR3aa: CALGELAGNWGADKLIF
j_gene: TRDJ1; v_gene: TRDV1; d_gene: NA; abundance: few; CDR3nt: TGTGCCCTTGGGGAACTCCCCTCTTCCCGCTACTGGGACACCGATAAACTCATCTTT; CDR3aa: CALGELPSSRYWDTDKLIF
j_gene: TRDJ3; v_gene: TRDV2; d_gene: TRDD3; abundance: medium-sized; CDR3nt: TGTGCCTGTGACACCTTTCCTCGGGGAGGATACGCCTGGGACACCCGACAGATGTTTTTC; CDR3aa: CACDTFPRGGYAWDTRQMFF